This T cell receptor (beta chain) emerged from a study of shared clonotypes between healthy human individuals. Overall study results and limits: Genetic and exposure-history diversity was limited by the small donor number.

Terminally differentiated effector memory CD45RA+ cells were excluded from the naive CD8 cells, which were CD45RO-negative and positively selected for CCR7. Remarks on this clone: Its antigen is undetermined.

Libraries were prepared by immunoSEQ multiplex PCR; TCRdb keeps only in-frame clonotypes and omits some of them. The sample has under 700,000 clones, approximately 95% seen once. Trimming shortened V by 4 bases and J by 6 bases, and 19 bases separated the two germline ends. CDR1 SGHRS and CDR2 YFSETQ come from the germline V gene. CDR3 length: 15 residues. This clonotype was obtained from a woman aged 25 to 39 in good health. V gene TRBV5-1 combines with J gene TRBJ1-1, with D possibly matching TRBD1 (5 bases). Sequenced material: naive CD8+ T cells sorted from blood. The CDR3 DNA reads as TGCGCCAGCAGCCCCAGGGAGCGCGTTGTGGCTGAAGCTTTCTTT. Translation: CASSPRERVVAEAFF.